The sample holds a few counts of the clone carrying this T cell receptor beta chain. Researchers amplified the TCR beta CDR3 regions from RNA transcripts. The HTBI primer set served for first-round RT-PCR of the TCR CDR3. One entry per CDR3 protein, called by TCRdb with MiXCR from the multiplex PCR reads. The sample gives more than 500,000 distinct CDR3 sequences, around 13% of which show up once; approximately 15% is in the top ten. The CDR3 is 15 residues long. The V end was cut by 7 bases, the J end by 2 bases, with 18 bases between. Germline V gives CDR1 SEHNR, CDR2 FQNEAQ (reference sequence). These data belong to a study of T cells in Graves' hyperthyroidism and ophthalmopathy.

The sequencing input was blood. This sequence originates from a woman aged 40-49 years with Graves' hyperthyroidism. The V gene is TRBV7-9, the J gene TRBJ2-7; possible D gene TRBD1, 6 bases. The CDR3 nucleotides are TGTGCCAGCAACGGAAGAGACAGGCCGGCCTACGAGCAGTACTTC. It yields the protein CASNGRDRPAYEQYF.